The source of this T cell receptor (beta chain) is a study of T cell responses to AZD1222 COVID-19 vaccine. Study-wide background: Timing groups of about 4 and about 12 weeks for second doses were pooled. Study outcomes and limitations: There were mostly white British donors and more females than males, and clonal diversity was possibly underestimated. Along spike, vaccine-associated CD4 TCRs were found throughout, with dominance at 160-218 and 743-854. Per reports, nearly half of all spike-specific TCRs target regions that are unmutated in variants.

The CDR3 covers 17 residues. Trimming took off 0 bases at V and 0 bases at J, with 13 bases between the two ends. Looked up from germline, CDR1 is SGHKS and CDR2 is YYEKEE (reference sequence). Concerning this clone itself: Its antigen is unknown.

Sequencing used immunoSEQ multiplex PCR; TCRdb keeps in-frame clones, though not all of them. Among 120,000 to 150,000 clones listed, around nine tenths were seen once. This clonotype originated in an adult in good health. Material: peripheral blood, obtained on day 0 of AZD1222 vaccination. The rearrangement uses TRBV5-5 and TRBJ1-3, with D possibly TRBD1 on 5 matching bases. The CDR3 region is CASSLVGTVNSGNTIYF. The CDR3, as DNA: TGTGCCAGCAGCTTGGTGGGGACGGTTAACTCTGGAAACACCATATATTTT.